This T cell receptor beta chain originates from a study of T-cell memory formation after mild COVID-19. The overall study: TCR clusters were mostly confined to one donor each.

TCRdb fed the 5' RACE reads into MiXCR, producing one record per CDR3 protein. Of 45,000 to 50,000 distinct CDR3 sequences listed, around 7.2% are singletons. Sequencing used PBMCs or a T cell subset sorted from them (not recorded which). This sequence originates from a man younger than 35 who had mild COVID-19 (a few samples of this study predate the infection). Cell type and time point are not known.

CDR3 loop: CASSLGGASGDTQYF. The CDR3 DNA follows: TGTGCCAGCAGCTTAGGCGGGGCAAGCGGAGATACGCAGTATTTT. This chain links TRBV7-3 with TRBJ2-3; D perhaps matches TRBD2 (6 bases). Trimming shortened V by 2 bases and J by 5 bases, and 14 bases separated the two germline ends. Per germline, CDR1 SGHTA and CDR2 FQGTGA. The CDR3 runs to 15 residues.